Detailed here is one T cell receptor beta chain. Its antigen is as yet unknown. The data were taken from a study of cytomegalovirus exposure and HLA in healthy donors. PCR amplification relied on 60 Vbeta primers (plus 13 Jbeta primers). Per the original methods: An analysis that came later counted around 80 million unique TCR beta chains, approximately 11 million shared. Sequenced by immunoSEQ multiplex PCR; TCRdb stores in-frame clones only, minus some. The D gene and trimming were derived from the DNA, and the V and J assignments and clone size from that table. The sample has 200,000 to 250,000 clones, about 85% seen once. The study's findings and limits: For most TCR beta V segments, an earlier analysis put the productive rate at about 90% or about 30% of the time.

J was trimmed by 0 bases and V by 6 bases; bases with no gene match: 10. Germline values: CDR1 MGHDK, CDR2 SYGVNS. CDR3 length: 17 amino acids. Sequenced sample: PBMCs. This rearrangement joins TRBV25-1 to TRBJ2-3, with TRBD1 matching 9 bases. The TCR originated in a human donor in good health. As DNA, the CDR3 is TGTGCCAGCAGCCCACCTCGGACAGGGGTTAGCACAGATACGCAGTATTTT. Translating gives CASSPPRTGVSTDTQYF. The variable domain in full, completed from reference TRBV25-1 and TRBJ2-3, reads EADIYQTPRYLVIGTGKKITLECSQTMGHDKMYWYQQDPGMELHLIHYSYGVNSTEKGDLSSESTVSRIRTEHFPLTLESARPSHTSQYLCASSPPRTGVSTDTQYFGPGTRLTVL.